Below, 18 T cell receptor beta chains from the same sample are listed, as sequenced in a study of blood T cell repertoires in COVID-19. Clones were sequenced by immunoSEQ multiplex PCR, and TCRdb holds only the in-frame ones, with some missing. The profile shows about 360,000 clones, 70% to 85% of them singletons. Sequencing was done on a sample of peripheral blood. The receptors come from a human donor with acute or convalescent COVID-19. The donor label of this sample is uncertain.

The chain joins TRBV5-6 to TRBJ2-2; TRBD2 matches 9 bases. The CDR3 loop spans 17 amino acids. V dropped 0 bases and J dropped 4; count of bases not matched to a gene: 7. CDR1 is SGHDT and CDR2 is YYEEEE in the germline V gene. The CDR3 protein is CASSLAGGRGGTGELFF. Written as DNA, the CDR3 is TGTGCCAGCAGCTTGGCGGGCGGGAGGGGGGGCACCGGGGAGCTGTTTTTT.

The genes are TRBV10-2 and TRBJ1-2, with TRBD1 matching over 12 bases. This CDR3 comprises 14 residues. Germline CDR1 WSHSY, CDR2 SAAADI. J lost 2 bases, V lost 6 bases, and 1 base had no gene match. In nucleotides, the CDR3 is TGCGCCAGCAGGGGACAGGGGGCGAACTATGGCTACACCTTC. As protein: CASRGQGANYGYTF.

This clone appeared a single time. V usage is TRBV5-4 and J usage is TRBJ1-1, with D tentatively TRBD1 (5 bases). The CDR3 contains 13 residues. Trimming left V 3 bases short and J 6 bases short, with 12 bases between. Looked up from germline, CDR1 is SGHNT and CDR2 is YYREEE (reference sequence). The CDR3 bases are TGTGCCAGCAGCTCACGCGGGGGGTCTGAAGCTTTCTTT. Its protein is CASSSRGGSEAFF.

V usage is TRBV4-2 and J usage is TRBJ1-1, with 8 bases fitting TRBD1. Germline V lookup: CDR1 LGHNA, CDR2 YNFKEQ. The length of the CDR3 is 17 residues. J lost 2 bases, V lost 2 bases, and 10 bases had no gene match. The CDR3 spells CASSQPAGGTGNTEAFF. The DNA of the CDR3 is TGTGCCAGCAGCCAACCCGCAGGCGGGACAGGTAACACTGAAGCTTTCTTT.

V gene TRBV5-6 combines with J gene TRBJ1-4; 10 nucleotides line up with TRBD1. CDR1 SGHDT and CDR2 YYEEEE come from the germline V gene. The V gene end was trimmed by 3 bases and the J gene end by 8 bases; junction bases not matched to a gene: 10. There are 16 residues in the CDR3. The CDR3 here is CASSSLGDRGLEKLFF. The CDR3 DNA reads as TGTGCCAGCAGCTCGCTCGGGGACAGGGGACTAGAAAAACTGTTTTTT.

J is TRBJ2-5 and V is TRBV5-1, with 9 bases fitting TRBD2. The CDR3 has 13 residues. Germline V CDR1 and CDR2: SGHRS, YFSETQ. V dropped 4 bases and J dropped 4; count of bases not matched to a gene: 2. CDR3: CASSPRGGETQYF. CDR3 sequence (DNA): TGCGCCAGCAGCCCGCGGGGGGGAGAGACCCAGTACTTC. Supplemented by reference TRBV5-1 and TRBJ2-5, the full variable domain reads KAGVTQTPRYLIKTRGQQVTLSCSPISGHRSVSWYQQTPGQGLQFLFEYFSETQRNKGNFPGRFSGRQFSNSRSEMNVSTLELGDSALYLCASSPRGGETQYFGPGTRLLVL.

The chain combines TRBV5-1 with TRBJ1-3; TRBD1 agrees at 7 bases. CDR3 length: 15 amino acids. Germline lookup yields CDR1 SGHRS and CDR2 YFSETQ. The ends lost 2 bases at V and 4 bases at J; junction bases unmatched: 6. This chain's CDR3 is CASSFDRAFGNTIYF. DNA of the CDR3: TGCGCCAGCAGCTTTGACAGGGCATTCGGAAACACCATATATTTT.

The chain links TRBV15 to TRBJ2-7; D perhaps matches TRBD2 (5 bases). There are 15 residues in the CDR3. The germline CDR1 and CDR2 sequences are LNHNV and YYDKDF (reference sequence). The V end lost 1 base, the J end lost 4 bases, and 14 bases lay between the germline ends. The CDR3 sequence is CATSRGSGPGYEQYF. In DNA, the CDR3 is TGTGCCACCAGCAGAGGGTCGGGCCCGGGATACGAGCAGTACTTC. The variable domain in full, with the rest retrieved from reference TRBV15 and TRBJ2-7, is DAMVIQNPRYQVTQFGKPVTLSCSQTLNHNVMYWYQQKSSQAPKLLFHYYDKDFNNEADTPDNFQSRRPNTSFCFLDIRSPGLGDTAMYLCATSRGSGPGYEQYFGPGTRLTVT.

V and J are TRBV28 and TRBJ1-5; D gene unclear. CDR3 length: 14 amino acids. Germline assignment: CDR1 MDHEN and CDR2 SYDVKM. Deletions cut 2 bases from V and 9 bases from J, with 14 bases between. CDR3 coding DNA: TGTGCCAGCAGTTTAAGCCTGTCTCCCCGGCCCCAGCATTTT. It specifies CASSLSLSPRPQHF. Supplemented by reference TRBV28 and TRBJ1-5, the full variable domain reads DVKVTQSSRYLVKRTGEKVFLECVQDMDHENMFWYRQDPGLGLRLIYFSYDVKMKEKGDIPEGYSVSREKKERFSLILESASTNQTSMYLCASSLSLSPRPQHFGDGTRLSIL.

The chain employs TRBV11-2 and TRBJ1-2; the D is unclear. The CDR3 consists of 15 residues. Germline V CDR1 and CDR2: SGHAT, FQNNGV. Trimming removed 1 base from V and 5 bases from J, with 14 bases in between. CDR3 nucleotides: TGTGCCAGCAGCTTAGCTCCTACCGGCGGGTATGGCTACACCTTC. Protein product: CASSLAPTGGYGYTF.

The chain carries TRBV5-4 and TRBJ1-1; the D gene is possibly TRBD1 (6 bases). The CDR3 loop spans 13 amino acids. V was clipped by 4 bases and J by 9 bases, with 16 bases between them. CDR1 SGHNT and CDR2 YYREEE come from the germline V gene (reference sequence). CDR3 sequence reads: CASSPQQGVKAFF. Written as DNA, the CDR3 is TGTGCCAGCAGCCCCCAACAGGGCGTTAAAGCTTTCTTT.

The genes are TRBV19 and TRBJ2-1; possible D gene TRBD1, 6 bases. The CDR3 length is 15 residues. V was shortened by 5 bases and J by 4 bases, with 15 bases between the two germline ends. Germline V gene lookup returns CDR1 LNHDA and CDR2 SQIVND (reference sequence). This CDR3 reads CASSLRTANYNEQFF. CDR3 nucleotide sequence: TGTGCCAGTAGTCTCCGGACAGCGAATTACAATGAGCAGTTCTTC.

V usage is TRBV5-1 and J usage is TRBJ1-2; D gene uncertain. CDR3 size: 14 residues. The V end lost 3 bases, the J end lost 4 bases, and 13 bases lay between the germline ends. Per the germline V gene, CDR1 is SGHRS and CDR2 is YFSETQ. CDR3 amino acids: CASSYSGSSYGYTF. For the CDR3, the DNA is TGCGCCAGCAGCTATTCCGGGTCGAGCTATGGCTACACCTTC.

The V and J genes are TRBV27 and TRBJ1-5, with 9 bases matching TRBD1. The CDR3 contains 15 residues. Germline V gene sequence: CDR1 MNHEY, CDR2 SMNVEV (reference sequence). V trimming: 6 bases; J trimming: 4 bases; junction bases outside the gene matches: 7. CDR3 region: CASSDRGLINQPQHF. The CDR3 DNA reads TGTGCCAGCAGCGACAGGGGGTTGATAAATCAGCCCCAGCATTTT.

J is TRBJ2-5 and V is TRBV20-1; 8 bases fit TRBD2. Losses at the gene ends were 3 bases for V and 2 bases for J; bases not matched to a gene: 11. Germline CDR1 reads DFQATT; CDR2 reads SNEGSKA (reference sequence). The CDR3 length is 16 residues. This CDR3 is CSASWRATSGQETQYF. In nucleotides, the CDR3 is TGCAGTGCTAGTTGGAGGGCTACTAGCGGTCAAGAGACCCAGTACTTC.

V gene TRBV5-1 combines with J gene TRBJ1-1; the match to TRBD1 covers 8 bases. This CDR3 is 13 amino acids long. Germline CDR1 reads SGHRS; CDR2 reads YFSETQ. Germline trimming cut 4 bases from V and 8 bases from J; bases unmatched to any gene: 7. The CDR3 spells CASSPGDRPEAFF. The CDR3 DNA follows: TGCGCCAGCAGCCCAGGGGACAGGCCCGAAGCTTTCTTT.

This chain joins TRBV6-4 and TRBJ1-2; no reliable D call. CDR3 size: 12 residues. V gave up 6 bases and J gave up 7 bases, with 12 bases separating them. Germline CDR1 is MRHNA and CDR2 is SNTAGT. CDR3 sequence: CASRSARGGYTF. The CDR3 DNA reads TGTGCCAGCAGATCCGCCCGGGGTGGCTACACCTTC.

This chain connects TRBV2 to TRBJ2-4; D perhaps matches TRBD2 (6 bases). Germline loops: CDR1 SNHLY, CDR2 FYNNEI. This CDR3 contains 13 residues. Trimming removed 4 bases from V and 9 bases from J, with 13 bases in between. The CDR3 DNA follows: TGTGCCAGCAGTGTGGGTGCGGGGTCCATTCAGTACTTC. Amino acid sequence: CASSVGAGSIQYF.